This T cell receptor beta chain was recovered during a study of T cell repertoires in cytomegalovirus infection. MiXCR was run by TCRdb on the reads, yielding one entry per CDR3 protein. The repertoire holds approximately 750,000 distinct CDR3 sequences, 35% to 40% seen once, with around 3% in the top ten. Points from the study as a whole: It was HLA-C-restricted CMV-specific TCR beta clonotypes that dominated the response ex vivo.

Comment on this clonotype: Its matching antigen is unknown.

Trimming removed 7 bases from V and 10 bases from J, with 13 bases in between. This CDR3 is 11 amino acids long. Germline V gives CDR1 MDHEN, CDR2 SYDVKM. The specimen sequenced was PBMCs. This receptor was identified in a human donor in good health (CMV status not recorded). Some clones in this sample may be carry-over from other donors' samples. The V gene is TRBV28, the J gene TRBJ1-1, with D uncertain. The CDR3 DNA sequence: TGTGCCAGCACCTCACCCACTCGAGCTTTCTTT. This encodes CASTSPTRAFF. The full variable domain, rest sourced from reference TRBV28 and TRBJ1-1, is DVKVTQSSRYLVKRTGEKVFLECVQDMDHENMFWYRQDPGLGLRLIYFSYDVKMKEKGDIPEGYSVSREKKERFSLILESASTNQTSMYLCASTSPTRAFFGQGTRLTVV.